This T cell receptor beta chain was identified in a study of blood T cells in healthy people across ages. CDR3 length equals 19 residues. From germline, CDR1 is SEHNR and CDR2 FQNEAQ (reference sequence). Losses at the gene ends were 4 bases for V and 4 bases for J; bases not matched to a gene: 14. A word on this clonotype: Its antigen is undetermined.

Each sample provided at least 5 micrograms of extracted total RNA. General study points: A greater number of naive CD4+ cells and higher diversity distinguished long-lived donors from aged donors. Without sorted subsets, naive and antigen-experienced compartments could not be conclusively compared.

A sample-barcoded 5' primer and a J-beta primer mix were used in a second PCR of roughly 7 to 11 cycles. Each CDR3 protein is one row after TCRdb ran MiXCR on the 5' RACE reads. Found here are over 1,500,000 distinct CDR3 sequences, around half of them singletons; the top ten hold more than 2%. The specimen sequenced was blood. The chain has TRBV7-9 and TRBJ2-6, with TRBD1 matching over 9 bases. The clonotype originates from a woman between 35 and 50 years old in good health. The CDR3 coding sequence is TGTGCCAGCAGCTCGATACCGGGACAGGGCTTCTCCGGGGCCAACGTCCTGACTTTC. Translation gives CASSSIPGQGFSGANVLTF. The full variable domain, rest sourced from reference TRBV7-9 and TRBJ2-6, is DTGVSQNPRHKITKRGQNVTFRCDPISEHNRLYWYRQTLGQGPEFLTYFQNEAQLEKSRLLSDRFSAERPKGSFSTLEIQRTEQGDSAMYLCASSSIPGQGFSGANVLTFGAGSRLTVL.